This TCR beta chain was obtained from a study of blood T cell repertoires in COVID-19. Only a few counts were recorded for this clone. V was cut by 6 bases and J by 1 base, with 11 bases left in between. The CDR3 length is 14 residues. The germline gives CDR1 MNHEY, CDR2 SVGEGT. Using immunoSEQ multiplex PCR, the repertoire was profiled, and TCRdb retains in-frame clones only, with some absent. The table records roughly 300,000 clones, about 90% of them present only once. The sample consisted of peripheral blood. The TCR sequence derives from a young man who had recovered from COVID-19. The rearrangement links TRBV6-2 or TRBV6-3 to TRBJ2-3; perhaps TRBD1 as D (6 bases). The CDR3 region has the DNA TGTGCCAGCAGCAACAGGGTCGGCACAGATACGCAGTATTTT. This translates into CASSNRVGTDTQYF.